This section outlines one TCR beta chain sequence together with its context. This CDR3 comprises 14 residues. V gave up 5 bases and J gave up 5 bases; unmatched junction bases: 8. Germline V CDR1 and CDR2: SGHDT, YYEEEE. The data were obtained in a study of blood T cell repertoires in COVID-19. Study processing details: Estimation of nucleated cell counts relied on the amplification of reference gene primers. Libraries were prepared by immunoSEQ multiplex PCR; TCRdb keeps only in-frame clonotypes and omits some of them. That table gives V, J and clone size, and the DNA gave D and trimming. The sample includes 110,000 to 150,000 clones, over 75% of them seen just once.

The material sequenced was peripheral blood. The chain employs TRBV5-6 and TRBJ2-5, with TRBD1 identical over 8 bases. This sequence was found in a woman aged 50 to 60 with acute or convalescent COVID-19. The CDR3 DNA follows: TGTGCCAGCAGTTCAGGGGGCTTGGGGGAGACCCAGTACTTC. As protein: CASSSGGLGETQYF.